This T cell receptor (beta chain) was captured in a study of cytomegalovirus exposure and HLA in healthy donors. Study-level information: Caucasian-associated ancestry cluster membership applied to 75% to 85% of 398 genotyped donors. Study results and caveats: V segments that were indistinguishable, TRBV6-2 and TRBV6-3 among them, were omitted from analysis. Data from an earlier analysis indicated that most TCR beta V segments were productive either about 90% or about 30% of the time. A likely sequencing artifact accounted for one observed cluster of highly shared sequence variants.

With 5 bases clipped from V and 5 bases from J, the junction kept 7 bases outside the gene matches. The CDR3 has 14 amino acids. Germline V gives CDR1 SGHDT, CDR2 YYEEEE. This clone was seen a handful of times. What it recognizes is unknown. 60 Vbeta and 13 Jbeta primers were used in PCR. The assay was immunoSEQ multiplex PCR, and TCRdb's table has in-frame clones only and misses some. The sample gives 90,000 to 110,000 clones, nearly 15% of which show up once; over 0.65% is in the top ten. This TCR came from a female donor in good health and CMV-seronegative. Input material: PBMCs. The chain is built from TRBV5-6 and TRBJ2-5, with TRBD1 matching over 9 bases. The CDR3 DNA is TGTGCCAGCAGGGGGACAGGGAGACTCGAGACCCAGTACTTC. Translation: CASRGTGRLETQYF. Variable domain in full (rest from reference TRBV5-6 and TRBJ2-5): DAGVTQSPTHLIKTRGQQVTLRCSPKSGHDTVSWYQQALGQGPQFIFQYYEEEERQRGNFPDRFSGHQFPNYSSELNVNALLLGDSALYLCASRGTGRLETQYFGPGTRLLVL.